This section outlines one TCR beta chain sequence together with its context. The antigen is undetermined. Germline CDR1 and CDR2: SGHDT and YYEEEE. Trimming took off 0 bases at V and 1 base at J, with 11 bases between the two ends. The CDR3 runs to 16 residues. The data originate from a study of radiation and T cells in renal cell carcinoma. Whole-study results and caveats: In blood, top tumor clones expanded by 2 weeks, shrinking by 4. Irradiated tumors had higher TCR clonality than control tumors.

Treatment specified: 15 Gy SBRT to primary tumor, nephrectomy 4 weeks later. Nephrectomy followed 15 Gy stereotactic body radiation by 4 weeks. The patient's renal cell carcinoma had clear cell pathology. Produced via immunoSEQ multiplex PCR; TCRdb's table is partial and in-frame only. This repertoire shows roughly 9,000 clones, about 60% found once; its top ten account for approximately 21%. This sequence was found in a man in his 60s with renal cell carcinoma. The starting material was tumor tissue, obtained from a patient whose treatment included radiotherapy and nephrectomy. V and J are TRBV5-6 and TRBJ1-5; D unclear. The CDR3 here is CASSLAGWGSNQPQHF. CDR3 bases: TGTGCCAGCAGCTTGGCCGGGTGGGGAAGCAATCAGCCCCAGCATTTT.